This T cell receptor beta chain stems from a study of blood T cell repertoires in COVID-19. Original processing notes: Nucleated cell counts were estimated from reference gene primer amplification. Produced via immunoSEQ multiplex PCR; TCRdb's table is partial and in-frame only. V and J calls and clone size are copied from that table; D and trimming were computed from the DNA. The repertoire holds 150,000 to 200,000 clones, around 90% seen once, with approximately 2.1% in the top ten. Trimming took 4 bases from V and 6 from J; bases not matched to a gene: 10. There are 16 residues in the CDR3. Per the germline V gene, CDR1 is LNHDA and CDR2 is SQIVND (reference sequence).

Sequencing was performed on PBMCs or T cells enriched from blood (not recorded which). The receptor was isolated from a woman in her 30s who had recovered from COVID-19. The J gene is TRBJ2-1, the V gene TRBV19; 9 positions agree with TRBD2. Here the CDR3 DNA reads TGTGCCAGTAGTAGGGGATTAGCGGGAGTTCCCAATGAGCAGTTCTTC. Its protein product is CASSRGLAGVPNEQFF.